A single sample is the source of the 31 T cell receptor beta chains below, sequenced in a study of beta chain features in type 1 diabetes. The entirety of the isolated RNA underwent reverse transcription, so expressed TCRB transcripts were sequenced. Here immunoSEQ multiplex PCR was the method, and the copy in TCRdb shows in-frame clones only, minus some. The table records 200,000 to 300,000 clones, 68% of them present only once. What was sequenced was naive CD4+ T cells from blood. These receptors were obtained from a man aged 25-40 years in good health.

The chain is built from TRBV27 and TRBJ2-1, with a possible D match to TRBD2 (5 bases). Germline V gives CDR1 MNHEY, CDR2 SMNVEV (reference sequence). Trimming pared 2 bases from V and 12 bases from J, leaving 8 bases between. The CDR3 totals 11 residues. The CDR3: CASSLNGVQFF. CDR3 coding DNA: TGTGCCAGCAGTTTAAACGGGGTGCAGTTCTTC.

This clone has just a few counts. This CDR3 is also generated by other DNA sequences in the sample. The chain uses TRBV29-1 and TRBJ2-5, with D perhaps matching TRBD1 (5 bases). Between the trimmed V and J ends, which lost 4 bases and 2 bases, there was a span of 8 bases. The CDR3 extends over 12 amino acids. From germline, CDR1 is SQVTM and CDR2 ANQGSEA. The CDR3 bases are TGCAGCGTTGGGGGCCTACAAGAGACCCAGTACTTC. Protein product: CSVGGLQETQYF.

The chain links TRBV11-2 to TRBJ2-4; D is unclear. The CDR3 has 15 residues. Germline CDR1 and CDR2: SGHAT and FQNNGV. Between the trimmed V and J ends, which lost 4 bases and 6 bases, there was a span of 16 bases. The CDR3 DNA reads TGTGCCAGCAGCTCGCTGCGGATTACGGGAAACATTCAGTACTTC. Translated, it gives CASSSLRITGNIQYF.

Written as DNA, the CDR3 is TGTGCCAGCAGCTTGCAAGGAAACACAGATACGCAGTATTTT. Its translation: CASSLQGNTDTQYF. The chain joins TRBV5-6 to TRBJ2-3; D remains ambiguous. The CDR3 totals 14 residues. Germline V CDR1 and CDR2: SGHDT, YYEEEE. Deletions cut 1 base from V and 2 bases from J, with 8 bases between. Full variable domain (rest looked up from reference TRBV5-6 and TRBJ2-3): DAGVTQSPTHLIKTRGQQVTLRCSPKSGHDTVSWYQQALGQGPQFIFQYYEEEERQRGNFPDRFSGHQFPNYSSELNVNALLLGDSALYLCASSLQGNTDTQYFGPGTRLTVL.

The chain joins TRBV15 to TRBJ2-3; the match to TRBD2 covers 7 bases. The length of the CDR3 is 14 residues. V lost 0 bases, J lost 6 bases, and 3 bases stayed unmatched. Per germline, CDR1 LNHNV and CDR2 YYDKDF (reference sequence). The CDR3, as DNA: TGTGCCACCAGCAGAGATAGCGGGCACGATACGCAGTATTTT. As protein: CATSRDSGHDTQYF.

The sample holds one count of this clone. The V call is TRBV14, the J call TRBJ2-7; D gene unclear. Trimming took 4 bases from V and 3 from J, leaving 7 bases between them. The CDR3 length is 12 residues. Germline CDR1 and CDR2: SGHDN and FVKESK. The CDR3 DNA sequence: TGTGCCAGCAGCCGAAATCGCTACGAGCAGTACTTC. Its translation is CASSRNRYEQYF.

V usage is TRBV29-1 and J usage is TRBJ2-3; D is ambiguous. Germline CDR1 SQVTM, CDR2 ANQGSEA. The V end lost 6 bases, the J end lost 0 bases, and 13 bases lay between the germline ends. The CDR3 contains 14 residues. The CDR3, as DNA: TGCAGCGTCTTGCCGGAATCTAGCACAGATACGCAGTATTTT. Residues: CSVLPESSTDTQYF.

The gene calls are TRBV4-1 and TRBJ1-1; D is unresolved. The V and J ends lost 2 bases and 1 base respectively, with 14 bases between them. Germline V CDR1 and CDR2: MGHRA, YSYEKL. The CDR3 totals 16 residues. CDR3 nucleotides: TGCGCCAGCAGCCAAATAGTAGGACTACAGAACACTGAAGCTTTCTTT. Its protein product is CASSQIVGLQNTEAFF.

The chain recombines TRBV7-2 with TRBJ2-7; D gene uncertain. Germline loops: CDR1 SGHTA, CDR2 FQGNSA. Trimming stripped 1 base from V and 5 bases from J, with 6 bases between. The CDR3 covers 12 residues. The CDR3 here is CASSLDVNEQYF. The CDR3 DNA sequence: TGTGCCAGCAGCTTAGACGTAAACGAGCAGTACTTC.

The table lists this clone with a count of one. The chain carries TRBV29-1 and TRBJ2-7; D is undetermined. The CDR3 contains 16 residues. Germline loops: CDR1 SQVTM, CDR2 ANQGSEA. V lost 1 base, J lost 3 bases, and 19 bases lay in between. CDR3 DNA: TGCAGCGTTGAAGTAGCAAGAGAAGAGTGGGACTACGAGCAGTACTTC. It translates to CSVEVAREEWDYEQYF.

The chain combines TRBV30 with TRBJ2-7; no clear D. Germline CDR1 and CDR2: GTSNPN and SVGIG (reference sequence). The CDR3 totals 14 residues. V lost 0 bases and J lost 2, with 11 bases in between. The CDR3 DNA reads as TGTGCCTGGAGTGTACCCGGGCTCCCCTACGAGCAGTACTTC. Its translation is CAWSVPGLPYEQYF. The full variable domain, with the rest looked up from reference TRBV30 and TRBJ2-7, is SQTIHQWPATLVQPVGSPLSLECTVEGTSNPNLYWYRQAAGRGLQLLFYSVGIGQISSEVPQNLSASRPQDRQFILSSKKLLLSDSGFYLCAWSVPGLPYEQYFGPGTRLTVT.

This clone was seen only once. The CDR3, as DNA: TGTGCCAGCAGTGGTGTCGGGGCAGCCGTTGGGGAGACCCAGTACTTC. Translation gives CASSGVGAAVGETQYF. The rearrangement uses TRBV2 and TRBJ2-5; D is perhaps TRBD1 or TRBD2 (5 bases each). Germline lookup yields CDR1 SNHLY and CDR2 FYNNEI. This CDR3 is 16 amino acids long. V gave up 4 bases and J gave up 5 bases, with 20 bases separating them.

This clone was observed once. The CDR3: CASSRDYRETQYF. The CDR3 bases are TGTGCCAGCAGCCGGGACTATCGAGAGACCCAGTACTTC. The rearrangement uses TRBV14 and TRBJ2-5; TRBD2 aligns across 7 bases. CDR1 is SGHDN and CDR2 is FVKESK in the germline V gene. Trimming took 4 bases from V and 4 from J; bases not matched to a gene: 3. The CDR3 runs 13 residues.

The chain uses TRBV30 and TRBJ1-1; D uncertain. CDR3 length: 14 amino acids. Trimming shortened V by 2 bases and J by 4 bases, and 14 bases separated the two germline ends. The germline V gene has CDR1 GTSNPN and CDR2 SVGIG (reference sequence). CDR3 bases: TGTGCCTGGAGTCCGCGACAACGCTCCACTGAAGCTTTCTTT. This gives the protein CAWSPRQRSTEAFF.

This chain uses TRBV4-3 with TRBJ2-3; no firm D call. V was pared by 1 base and J by 0 bases, with 8 bases between. The CDR3 extends over 15 amino acids. The V gene's germline CDR1 is LGHNA and CDR2 YSLEER. CDR3 sequence: CASSQVADSTDTQYF. CDR3 DNA sequence: TGCGCCAGCAGCCAAGTGGCGGACAGCACAGATACGCAGTATTTT.

The V call is TRBV29-1, the J call TRBJ1-1; D unresolved. The CDR3 runs 12 residues. Per the germline V gene, CDR1 is SQVTM and CDR2 is ANQGSEA. The V end lost 7 bases, the J end lost 1 base, and 10 bases lay between the germline ends. DNA for the CDR3: TGCAGCGCCGGACTCGGGAACACTGAAGCTTTCTTT. The encoded protein is CSAGLGNTEAFF.

V usage is TRBV4-3 and J usage is TRBJ2-3; a possible D gene is TRBD1 (5 bases). V was pared by 1 base and J by 1 base, with 12 bases between. Germline V lookup: CDR1 LGHNA, CDR2 YSLEER. The CDR3 is 16 residues long. This chain's CDR3 is CASSQGGSPGTDTQYF. The CDR3 DNA reads TGCGCCAGCAGCCAAGGGGGCAGCCCTGGCACAGATACGCAGTATTTT.

Of note for this clone: This CDR3 is also generated by other DNA sequences in the sample. CDR3 sequence reads: CASSLRGSGANVLTF. The CDR3 region has the DNA TGTGCCAGCAGCTTAAGGGGAAGTGGGGCCAACGTCCTGACTTTC. This chain uses TRBV7-2 with TRBJ2-6, with D perhaps matching TRBD1 (5 bases). Germline assignment: CDR1 SGHTA and CDR2 FQGNSA. Trimming removed 2 bases from V and 3 bases from J, with 8 bases in between. This CDR3 comprises 15 residues.

This chain uses TRBV10-2 with TRBJ2-4, with D perhaps matching TRBD2 (6 bases). The CDR3 runs 13 residues. The V and J ends lost 8 bases and 5 bases respectively, with 13 bases between them. CDR1 is WSHSY, CDR2 SAAADI, per germline. CDR3 region: CASSVEGQNIQYF. The CDR3 nucleotides read TGCGCCAGCTCCGTGGAGGGGCAAAACATTCAGTACTTC.

The CDR3 region is CASRGLSGTGSYNEQFF. The CDR3 DNA sequence: TGTGCCAGCAGAGGACTTTCCGGGACAGGGAGTTACAATGAGCAGTTCTTC. V usage is TRBV28 and J usage is TRBJ2-1, with 9 bases aligning to TRBD1. Trimming took 6 bases from V and 4 from J; bases not matched to a gene: 13. Germline V gives CDR1 MDHEN, CDR2 SYDVKM. This CDR3 has 17 residues.

The rearrangement uses TRBV9 and TRBJ2-2; 8 nucleotides match TRBD2. CDR1 and CDR2 (germline): SGDLS, YYNGEE. Trimming took 2 bases from V and 1 from J; bases not matched to a gene: 4. This CDR3 has 16 amino acids. Here the CDR3 reads CASSVAGRENTGELFF. CDR3 nucleotides: TGTGCCAGCAGCGTTGCCGGGAGGGAGAACACCGGGGAGCTGTTTTTT. The variable domain in full, with the rest retrieved from reference TRBV9 and TRBJ2-2, is DSGVTQTPKHLITATGQRVTLRCSPRSGDLSVYWYQQSLDQGLQFLIQYYNGEERAKGNILERFSAQQFPDLHSELNLSSLELGDSALYFCASSVAGRENTGELFFGEGSRLTVL.

The CDR3 bases are TGTGCCAGCAGCTTTACCGGACGCATTCCCTATGAGCAGTTCTTC. This codes for CASSFTGRIPYEQFF. The rearrangement joins TRBV7-9 to TRBJ2-1; no firm D call. This CDR3 has 15 residues. Looked up from germline, CDR1 is SEHNR and CDR2 is FQNEAQ (reference sequence). Trimming pared 3 bases from V and 8 bases from J, leaving 17 bases between.

The V and J genes are TRBV5-4 and TRBJ2-3; D is tentatively TRBD1 or TRBD2 (5 bases each). The CDR3 has 14 amino acids. Trimming removed 4 bases at V and 5 bases at J, with 14 bases between. CDR1 is SGHNT and CDR2 is YYREEE in the germline V gene (reference sequence). The CDR3 sequence is CASSGGRVQDTQYF. CDR3 DNA sequence: TGTGCCAGCAGCGGGGGACGGGTCCAAGATACGCAGTATTTT. The whole variable domain, filled in from reference TRBV5-4 and TRBJ2-3, reads ETGVTQSPTHLIKTRGQQVTLRCSSQSGHNTVSWYQQALGQGPQFIFQYYREEENGRGNFPPRFSGLQFPNYSSELNVNALELDDSALYLCASSGGRVQDTQYFGPGTRLTVL.

V and J are TRBV29-1 and TRBJ2-4; possible D gene TRBD1, 5 bases. From germline, CDR1 is SQVTM and CDR2 ANQGSEA. Trimming left V 2 bases short and J 8 bases short, with 10 bases between. The CDR3 is made up of 12 amino acids. This CDR3 is CSVESRDDIQYF. DNA of the CDR3: TGCAGCGTTGAATCCAGGGATGACATTCAGTACTTC.

The chain is built from TRBV25-1 and TRBJ2-1; 13 nucleotides match TRBD2. J was trimmed by 12 bases and V by 4 bases; bases with no gene match: 9. Germline CDR1 reads MGHDK; CDR2 reads SYGVNS. CDR3 length: 15 amino acids. The CDR3: CASSAPGLAGRPQFF. CDR3 nucleotides: TGTGCCAGCAGTGCCCCGGGACTAGCGGGACGCCCGCAGTTCTTC.

This sequence joins TRBV7-9 and TRBJ2-7, with 7 bases aligning to TRBD2. The CDR3 covers 15 residues. Germline CDR1 and CDR2: SEHNR and FQNEAQ (reference sequence). V lost 3 bases, J lost 5 bases, and 10 bases stayed unmatched. This CDR3 is CASSLFGRVSHEQYF. Written as DNA, the CDR3 is TGTGCCAGCAGCTTGTTTGGGAGGGTATCCCACGAGCAGTACTTC.

This clone has a handful of counts. The chain combines TRBV18 with TRBJ2-1, with D unclear. Trimming left V 4 bases short and J 2 bases short, with 15 bases between. The germline V gene has CDR1 KGHSH and CDR2 LQKENI. This CDR3 comprises 16 residues. The CDR3 reads CASSRALTPAYNEQFF. In DNA form, the CDR3 reads TGTGCCAGCTCACGGGCCTTGACCCCGGCCTACAATGAGCAGTTCTTC.

This chain's CDR3 is CASSLPTNSYEQYF. CDR3 in DNA: TGTGCCAGCAGCTTACCGACGAATTCCTACGAGCAGTACTTC. This chain links TRBV7-2 with TRBJ2-7; D call uncertain. This CDR3 has 14 amino acids. Trimming pared 2 bases from V and 1 base from J, leaving 9 bases between. The germline V gene has CDR1 SGHTA and CDR2 FQGNSA.

The V gene is TRBV20-1, the J gene TRBJ2-7, with D possibly being TRBD2 (6 bases). Germline assignment: CDR1 DFQATT and CDR2 SNEGSKA (reference sequence). The CDR3 loop spans 11 amino acids. CDR3 in DNA: TGCAGCTGGGACTCCACCTACGAGCAGTACTTC. Protein: CSWDSTYEQYF.

This sequence joins TRBV23-1 and TRBJ1-2, with a tentative D call TRBD1 (5 bases). TRBV23-1 is an ORF; its function is uncertain. V lost 10 bases to trimming and J lost 2 bases, with 8 bases between them. The CDR3 sequence is 11 residues long. CDR3 loop: CATAGNYGYTF. The DNA for the CDR3 is TGCGCCACCGCAGGGAACTATGGCTACACCTTC.

This chain joins TRBV15 and TRBJ2-6, with no clear D. Germline V lookup: CDR1 LNHNV, CDR2 YYDKDF (reference sequence). Between the trimmed V and J ends, which lost 3 bases and 2 bases, there was a span of 11 bases. CDR3 length: 16 amino acids. The CDR3 DNA reads as TGTGCCACCAGCAGGGGCCCGGAGACTGGGGCCAACGTCCTGACTTTC. Translated: CATSRGPETGANVLTF.